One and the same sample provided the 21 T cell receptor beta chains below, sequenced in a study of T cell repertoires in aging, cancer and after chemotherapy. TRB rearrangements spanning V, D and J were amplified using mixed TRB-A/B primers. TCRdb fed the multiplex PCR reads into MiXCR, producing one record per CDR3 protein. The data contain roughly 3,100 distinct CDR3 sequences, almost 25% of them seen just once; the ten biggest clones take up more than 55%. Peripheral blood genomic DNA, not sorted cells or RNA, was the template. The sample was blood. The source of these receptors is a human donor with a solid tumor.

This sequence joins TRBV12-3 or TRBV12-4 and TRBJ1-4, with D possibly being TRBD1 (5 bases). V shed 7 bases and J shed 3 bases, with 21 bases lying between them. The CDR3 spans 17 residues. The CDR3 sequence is CASTDSRAGEPNEKLFF. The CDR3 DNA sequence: TGTGCCAGCACCGACTCCAGGGCCGGGGAACCTAATGAAAAACTGTTTTTT.

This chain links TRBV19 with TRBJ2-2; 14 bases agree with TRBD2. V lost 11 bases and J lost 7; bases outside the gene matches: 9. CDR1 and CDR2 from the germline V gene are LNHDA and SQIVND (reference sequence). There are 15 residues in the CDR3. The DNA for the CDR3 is TGTGCCTGTGGACTAGCGGGAGGAGGCGGCGGGGAGCTGTTTTTT. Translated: CACGLAGGGGGELFF.

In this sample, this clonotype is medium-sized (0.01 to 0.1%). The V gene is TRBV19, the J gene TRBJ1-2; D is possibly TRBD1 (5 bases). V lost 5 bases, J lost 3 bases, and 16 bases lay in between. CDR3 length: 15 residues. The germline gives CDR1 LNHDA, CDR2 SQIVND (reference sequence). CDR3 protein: CASSARVEGDYGYTF. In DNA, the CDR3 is TGTGCCAGTAGTGCCAGGGTGGAAGGGGACTATGGCTACACCTTC.

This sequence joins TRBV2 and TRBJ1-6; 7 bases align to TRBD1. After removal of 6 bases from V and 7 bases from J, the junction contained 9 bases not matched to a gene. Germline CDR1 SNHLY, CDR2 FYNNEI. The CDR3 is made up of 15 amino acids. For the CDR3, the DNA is TGTGCCAGCAGCAAGAGTACGACAGGGAATTCACCCCTCCACTTT. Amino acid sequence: CASSKSTTGNSPLHF.

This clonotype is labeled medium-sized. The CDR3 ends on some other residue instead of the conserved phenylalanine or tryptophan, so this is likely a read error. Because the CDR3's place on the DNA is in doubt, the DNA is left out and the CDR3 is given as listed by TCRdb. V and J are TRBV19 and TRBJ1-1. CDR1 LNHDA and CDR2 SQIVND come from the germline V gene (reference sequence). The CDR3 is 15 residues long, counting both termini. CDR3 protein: CASTRLGLIERKSLS.

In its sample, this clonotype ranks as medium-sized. This CDR3 is CASSIGGVSSQSNQPQHF. CDR3 DNA: TGTGCCAGTAGTATTGGTGGCGTGTCCAGCCAAAGCAATCAGCCCCAGCATTTT. V usage is TRBV19 and J usage is TRBJ1-5; D gene ambiguous. This CDR3 region has 18 residues. Germline V gives CDR1 LNHDA, CDR2 SQIVND (reference sequence). The V end was cut by 3 bases, the J end by 1 base, with 19 bases between.

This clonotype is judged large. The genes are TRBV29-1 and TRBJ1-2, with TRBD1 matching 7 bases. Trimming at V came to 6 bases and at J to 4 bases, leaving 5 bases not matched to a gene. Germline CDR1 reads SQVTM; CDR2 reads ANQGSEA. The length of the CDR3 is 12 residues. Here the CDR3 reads CSVPGTAYGYTF. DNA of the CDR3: TGCAGCGTCCCAGGGACAGCCTATGGCTACACCTTC. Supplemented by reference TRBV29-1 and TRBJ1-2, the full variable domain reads SAVISQKPSRDICQRGTSLTIQCQVDSQVTMMFWYRQQPGQSLTLIATANQGSEATYESGFVIDKFPISRPNLTFSTLTVSNMSPEDSSIYLCSVPGTAYGYTFGSGTRLTVV.

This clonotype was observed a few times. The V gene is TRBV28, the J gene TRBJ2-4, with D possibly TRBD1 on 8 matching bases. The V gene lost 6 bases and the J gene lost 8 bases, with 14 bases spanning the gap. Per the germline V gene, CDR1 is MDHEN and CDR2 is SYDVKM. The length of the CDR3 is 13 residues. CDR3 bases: TGTGCCAGCAGCAAACAGGGGGGGGACATTCAGTACTTC. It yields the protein CASSKQGGDIQYF.

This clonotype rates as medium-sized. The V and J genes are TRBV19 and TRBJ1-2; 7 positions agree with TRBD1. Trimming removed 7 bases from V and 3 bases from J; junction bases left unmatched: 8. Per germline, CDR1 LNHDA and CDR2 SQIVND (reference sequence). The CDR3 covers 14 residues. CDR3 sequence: CASNRGGADYGYTF. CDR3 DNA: TGTGCCAGTAATAGAGGGGGCGCGGACTATGGCTACACCTTC.

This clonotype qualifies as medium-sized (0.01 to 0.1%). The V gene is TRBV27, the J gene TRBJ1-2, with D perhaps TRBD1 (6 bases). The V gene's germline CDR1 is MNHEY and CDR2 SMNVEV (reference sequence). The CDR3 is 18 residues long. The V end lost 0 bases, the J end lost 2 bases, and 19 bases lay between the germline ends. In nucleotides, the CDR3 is TGTGCCAGCAGTTTATCGGGGGCAGGACAGCCCGCGAACTATGGCTACACCTTC. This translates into CASSLSGAGQPANYGYTF.

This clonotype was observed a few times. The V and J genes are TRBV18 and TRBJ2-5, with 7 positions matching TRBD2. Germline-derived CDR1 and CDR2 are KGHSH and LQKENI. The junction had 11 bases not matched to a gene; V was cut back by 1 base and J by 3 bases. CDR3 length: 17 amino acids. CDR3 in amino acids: CASSPRGLSGGEETQYF. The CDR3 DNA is TGTGCCAGCTCACCACGGGGACTAAGCGGAGGGGAAGAGACCCAGTACTTC.

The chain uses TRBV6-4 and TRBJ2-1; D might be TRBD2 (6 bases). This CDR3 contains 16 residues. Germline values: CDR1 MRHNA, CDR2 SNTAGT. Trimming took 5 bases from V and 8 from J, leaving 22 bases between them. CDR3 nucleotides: TGTGCCAGCAGTCAGGGAGTAGGAGCCCCGGGGGATGAGCAGTTCTTC. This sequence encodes CASSQGVGAPGDEQFF.

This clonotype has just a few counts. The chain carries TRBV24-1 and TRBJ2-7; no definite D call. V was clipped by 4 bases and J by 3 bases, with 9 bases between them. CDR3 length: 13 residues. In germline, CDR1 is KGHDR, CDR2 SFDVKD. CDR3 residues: CATSDPTLYEQYF. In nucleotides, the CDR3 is TGTGCCACCAGTGACCCGACCCTCTACGAGCAGTACTTC.

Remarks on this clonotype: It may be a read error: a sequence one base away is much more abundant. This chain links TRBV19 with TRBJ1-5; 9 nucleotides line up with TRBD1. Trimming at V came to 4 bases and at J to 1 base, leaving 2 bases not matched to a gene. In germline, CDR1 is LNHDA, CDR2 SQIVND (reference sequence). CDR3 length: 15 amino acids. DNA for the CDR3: TGTGCCAGTAGTAGACAGGGGGGAAGCAATCAGCCCCAGCATTTT. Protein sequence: CASSRQGGSNQPQHF.

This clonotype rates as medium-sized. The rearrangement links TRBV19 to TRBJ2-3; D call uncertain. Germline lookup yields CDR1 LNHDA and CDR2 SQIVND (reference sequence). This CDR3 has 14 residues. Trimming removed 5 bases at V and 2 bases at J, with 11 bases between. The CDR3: CASSFTALTDTQYF. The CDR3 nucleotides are TGTGCCAGTAGTTTCACGGCTCTCACAGATACGCAGTATTTT.

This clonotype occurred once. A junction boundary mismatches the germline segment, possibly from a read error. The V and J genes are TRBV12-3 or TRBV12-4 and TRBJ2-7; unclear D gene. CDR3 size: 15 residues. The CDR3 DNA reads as TGTGACAGCACTTCCTCGGTGTCGGTCCTCTACGAGCAGTACTTC. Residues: CDSTSSVSVLYEQYF.

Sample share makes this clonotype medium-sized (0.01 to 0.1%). The CDR3: CASSRSGGLAGADTQYF. CDR3 in DNA: TGTGCCAGCAGCCGTAGCGGTGGACTAGCGGGAGCAGATACGCAGTATTTT. The chain combines TRBV6-2 or TRBV6-3 with TRBJ2-3; 13 nucleotides match TRBD2. The CDR3 loop spans 17 amino acids. Germline CDR1 MNHEY, CDR2 SVGEGT. Losses at the gene ends were 6 bases for V and 4 bases for J; bases not matched to a gene: 10.

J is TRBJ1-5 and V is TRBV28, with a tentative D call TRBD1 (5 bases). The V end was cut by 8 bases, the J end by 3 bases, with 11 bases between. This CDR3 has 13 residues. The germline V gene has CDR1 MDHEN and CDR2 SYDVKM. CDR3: CASGAGANQPQHF. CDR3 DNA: TGTGCCAGCGGGGCAGGAGCCAATCAGCCCCAGCATTTT.

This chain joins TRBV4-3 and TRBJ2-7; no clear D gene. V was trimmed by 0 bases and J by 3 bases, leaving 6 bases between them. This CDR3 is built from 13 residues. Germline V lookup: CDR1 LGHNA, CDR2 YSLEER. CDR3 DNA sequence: TGCGCCAGCAGCCAAGACAGGCTCTACGAGCAGTACTTC. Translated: CASSQDRLYEQYF.

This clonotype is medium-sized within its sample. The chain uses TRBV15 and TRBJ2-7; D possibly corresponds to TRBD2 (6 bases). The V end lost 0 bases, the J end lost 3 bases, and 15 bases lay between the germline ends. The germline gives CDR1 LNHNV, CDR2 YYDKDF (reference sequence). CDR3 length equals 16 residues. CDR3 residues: CATSRDQASAFYEQYF. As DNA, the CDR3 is TGTGCCACCAGCAGAGATCAGGCTAGCGCGTTCTACGAGCAGTACTTC.

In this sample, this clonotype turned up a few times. In DNA, the CDR3 is TGTGCCAGCAGCGCGCACGGGGGGGGCTACAATGAGCAGTTCTTC. This codes for CASSAHGGGYNEQFF. The genes are TRBV5-4 and TRBJ2-1, with 8 bases identical to TRBD2. Looked up from germline, CDR1 is SGHNT and CDR2 is YYREEE (reference sequence). V was pared by 4 bases and J by 3 bases, with 6 bases of the junction left unmatched. The CDR3 has 15 amino acids. The variable domain in full, completed from reference TRBV5-4 and TRBJ2-1, reads ETGVTQSPTHLIKTRGQQVTLRCSSQSGHNTVSWYQQALGQGPQFIFQYYREEENGRGNFPPRFSGLQFPNYSSELNVNALELDDSALYLCASSAHGGGYNEQFFGPGTRLTVL.